Listed below are T cell receptor beta chains from one sample, sequenced in a study of blood T cell repertoires in COVID-19. Clones were sequenced by immunoSEQ multiplex PCR, and TCRdb holds only the in-frame ones, with some missing. The sample shows some 190,000 clones, roughly 77% of them seen only once. The sequencing input was PBMCs or T cells enriched from blood (not recorded which). These receptors were taken from a woman between 45 and 60 years old with acute COVID-19. The conserved cysteine and the conserved F or W are not part of the CDR3 here.

v_gene,j_gene,CDR3aa
TRBV29-1,TRBJ1-4,SVADSTNEKLF
TRBV28,TRBJ1-5,ASSLGAGNQPQH
TRBV10-3,TRBJ1-1,AITGNQITEAF
TRBV7-6,TRBJ2-3,ASSLGGLAGAGTQY
TRBV28,TRBJ1-2,ASTQWSYGYT
TRBV5-1,TRBJ1-4,ASSSSPAGGEKLF
TRBV11-2,TRBJ1-4,ASSFRGQGDEKLF
TRBV30,TRBJ1-2,AWTPGQGGYGYT
TRBV3-1/TRBV3-2,TRBJ1-1,ASSPGQLRTEAF
TRBV29-1,TRBJ2-5,SVEAFLVEETQY
TRBV4-1,TRBJ1-1,ASSQDTARGAF
TRBV28,TRBJ1-5,ASREYSNQPQH
TRBV7-2,TRBJ1-2,ASSHDSPIGYT
TRBV7-9,TRBJ1-3,ASSLGRGQLDTIY
TRBV11-2,TRBJ1-5,ASSIGQGDQPQH
TRBV7-9,TRBJ1-6,ASSPPGVYNSPLH
TRBV28,TRBJ1-2,ASNPPRTGLASFLNYGYT
TRBV6-2/TRBV6-3,TRBJ2-3,ASSYTSSGGPSTDTQY
TRBV2,TRBJ2-3,ASSATGGGSDTQY
TRBV5-8,TRBJ1-4,ASSRYRGANEKLF
TRBV19,TRBJ1-6,ASSIGSLDKALH
TRBV7-9,TRBJ1-2,ASSLSDRGILGGYT
TRBV28,TRBJ1-2,ASSVTGQYYGYT
TRBV13,TRBJ1-6,ACRTPGSPLH
TRBV25-1,TRBJ1-6,ASSESTGLRASPLH
TRBV28,TRBJ1-3,ASSLTRGGIGNTIY
TRBV5-5,TRBJ1-4,ASRPVAGVGLF
TRBV30,TRBJ1-4,AWRYPGQGAAGKLF
TRBV4-1,TRBJ1-1,ASSQVGGPLNTEAF
TRBV6-5,TRBJ1-2,ASSYGGAGGYT
TRBV19,TRBJ2-5,ASSTAGRGRKETQY
TRBV5-1,TRBJ1-5,ASSLAGQGNQPQH
TRBV27,TRBJ1-4,ASSFLGTANEKLF
TRBV3-1/TRBV3-2,TRBJ1-1,ASKITGGEAF
TRBV9,TRBJ1-2,ASSEVGMGSYGYT
TRBV28,TRBJ1-5,ASSSIGGYQPQH
TRBV3-1/TRBV3-2,TRBJ2-1,ASSPRQRNYNEQF
TRBV2,TRBJ1-5,ASSDLRVGQPQH
TRBV18,TRBJ2-1,ASSPGQARDEQF
TRBV19,TRBJ2-6,ASSLRQFPGANVLT
TRBV5-6,TRBJ1-4,ASSFGQGYEKLF
TRBV2,TRBJ1-1,ASSGSTEAF
TRBV9,TRBJ2-3,ASSGGGTDTQY
TRBV3-1/TRBV3-2,TRBJ1-5,ASSQAGFNQPQH
TRBV28,TRBJ1-2,ASTARGRGGVAGYT
TRBV3-1/TRBV3-2,TRBJ2-1,ASSQGVWAAGEQF
TRBV7-2,TRBJ2-5,ASSSFMGQQETQY
TRBV7-9,TRBJ1-1,ASRFGLEAF
TRBV12-2,TRBJ1-3,ASRFGTGCNYSGNTIY
TRBV5-1,TRBJ1-6,ASSMDRGNSPLH
TRBV4-3,TRBJ1-2,ASSQLEGQNYGYT
TRBV29-1,TRBJ1-1,SVESNTEAF
TRBV5-1,TRBJ1-5,ASSRTGDSNQPQH
TRBV11-2,TRBJ2-3,ASSAAGPTFTDTQY
TRBV5-6,TRBJ1-1,ASKSGQNTEAF
TRBV19,TRBJ1-1,ASIGSGLMNTEAF
TRBV7-9,TRBJ2-4,ASSLQYIQY
TRBV9,TRBJ2-1,ASSSSGGVNEQF
TRBV4-1,TRBJ1-1,ASSQVWDTRTEAF
TRBV28,TRBJ2-2,ASRLDFREAGPTGELF